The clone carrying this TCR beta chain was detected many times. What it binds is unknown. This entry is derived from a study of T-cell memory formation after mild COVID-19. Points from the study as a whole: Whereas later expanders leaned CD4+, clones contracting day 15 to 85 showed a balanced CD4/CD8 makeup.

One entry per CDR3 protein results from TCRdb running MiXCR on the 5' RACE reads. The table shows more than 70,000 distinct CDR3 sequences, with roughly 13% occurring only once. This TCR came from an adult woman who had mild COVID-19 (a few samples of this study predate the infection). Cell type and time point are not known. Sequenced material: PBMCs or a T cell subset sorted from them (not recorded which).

The CDR3 loop is CASSPAPSGSAEQYF. The CDR3 nucleotides read TGTGCCAGCAGTCCCGCCCCTAGCGGGAGTGCCGAGCAGTACTTC. The genes are TRBV12-3 or TRBV12-4 and TRBJ2-7, with TRBD2 identical over 10 bases. The J segment lost 6 bases and the V segment lost 5 bases, leaving 10 bases of the junction unmatched. The CDR3 has 15 amino acids.